This T cell receptor beta chain comes out of a study of blood T cells in healthy people across ages. Germline lookup yields CDR1 DFQATT and CDR2 SNEGSKA (reference sequence). The CDR3 length is 11 residues. Study-wide points: Naive and antigen-experienced cells could not be conclusively compared, given unsorted PBMCs.

About this clonotype itself: Its target is unknown. A junction boundary mismatches the germline segment, possibly from a read error.

Sample-barcoded 5' priming and a J-beta primer mix drove a second PCR of about 6 to 12 cycles. Every molecule of cDNA carried a tag from a template-switch adaptor with 12 random nucleotides. TCRdb redid the calling of the 5' RACE reads with MiXCR, one entry per CDR3 protein. The data hold about 680,000 distinct CDR3 sequences, with over 45% observed a single time. Sequences were obtained from blood. This rearrangement joins TRBV20-1 to TRBJ2-1; D call uncertain. The receptor comes from a woman aged 55-75 years in good health. For the CDR3, the DNA is TGCAGTTTACTGGAATACAATGAGCAGTTATTC. Its translation: CSLLEYNEQLF.